The clone carrying this TCR beta chain was seen only a few times. This sample stems from a study of cytomegalovirus exposure and HLA in healthy donors. The germline gives CDR1 PRHDT, CDR2 FYEKMQ (reference sequence). This CDR3 contains 15 residues. V dropped 2 bases and J dropped 6 bases, with 15 bases sitting between them. Primers for the PCR totalled 60 Vbeta and 13 Jbeta. Some clones are missing from TCRdb's copy, which holds only in-frame ones; the method was immunoSEQ multiplex PCR. The sample includes about 140,000 clones, roughly three quarters seen only once; the top ten take 14%. Sequencing was performed on PBMCs. The chain is built from TRBV13 and TRBJ2-3; the D gene is possibly TRBD2 (7 bases). The sequence came from a woman in her thirties or forties in good health and CMV-seronegative. The CDR3 here is CASSLRSGGADTQYF. The CDR3, as DNA: TGTGCCAGCAGCTTACGGAGTGGGGGGGCGGATACGCAGTATTTT.